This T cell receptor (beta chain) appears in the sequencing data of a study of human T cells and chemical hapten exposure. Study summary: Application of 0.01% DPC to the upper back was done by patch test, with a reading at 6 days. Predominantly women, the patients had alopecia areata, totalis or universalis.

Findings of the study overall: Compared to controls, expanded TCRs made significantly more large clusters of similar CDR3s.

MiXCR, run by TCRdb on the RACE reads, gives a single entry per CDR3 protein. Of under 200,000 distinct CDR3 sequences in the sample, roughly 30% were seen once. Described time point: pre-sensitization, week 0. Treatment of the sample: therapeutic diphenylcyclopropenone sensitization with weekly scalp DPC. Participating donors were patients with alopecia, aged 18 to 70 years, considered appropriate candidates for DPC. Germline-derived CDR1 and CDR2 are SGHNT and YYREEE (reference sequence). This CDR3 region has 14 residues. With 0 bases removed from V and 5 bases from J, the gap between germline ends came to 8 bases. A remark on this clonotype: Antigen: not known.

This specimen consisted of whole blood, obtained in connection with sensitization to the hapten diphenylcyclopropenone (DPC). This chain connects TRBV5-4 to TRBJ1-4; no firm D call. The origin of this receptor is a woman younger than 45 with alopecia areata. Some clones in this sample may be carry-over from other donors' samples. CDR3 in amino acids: CASSLEGRNEKLFF. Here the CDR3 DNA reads TGTGCCAGCAGCTTGGAAGGGAGAAATGAAAAACTGTTTTTT.